This record concerns one TCR beta chain sequence. Different DNA sequences within this sample yield the same CDR3. The germline V gene has CDR1 SGDLS and CDR2 YYNGEE. The V end was cut by 0 bases, the J end by 4 bases, with 6 bases between. This CDR3 spans 13 amino acids. Clones were read by immunoSEQ multiplex PCR, and TCRdb kept only the in-frame ones, dropping some. The table has some 57,000 clones, about 93% seen once. This entry is derived from a study of human thymus T cells. The specimen sequenced was blood. The chain links TRBV9 to TRBJ2-3, with a tentative D call TRBD1 (5 bases). The source of this sequence is a boy under two years old with a congenital heart defect but otherwise immunologically healthy. Written as DNA, the CDR3 is TGTGCCAGCAGCGTAGGGGGCGCAGATACGCAGTATTTT. Translation gives CASSVGGADTQYF.